The 14 T cell receptor beta chains in this list originate from one sample, sequenced in a study of shared clonotypes between healthy human individuals. Sequencing used immunoSEQ multiplex PCR; TCRdb keeps in-frame clones, though not all of them. The sample has about 2.1 million clones; about 93% are singletons. CD45RO-negative, CCR7-positively selected cells formed the naive CD8 fraction, excluding terminally differentiated effector memory CD45RA+ cells. Sample: naive CD8+ T cells from PBMCs. Source of these receptors: a young man in good health. Some clones in this sample may be carry-over from other donors' samples.

The chain recombines TRBV5-1 with TRBJ2-2; perhaps TRBD1 as D (6 bases). CDR3 length: 16 residues. V lost 4 bases to trimming and J lost 2 bases, with 15 bases between them. Germline CDR1 is SGHRS and CDR2 is YFSETQ. CDR3 coding DNA: TGCGCCAGCAGCATTGGACAGAAATTTAACACCGGGGAGCTGTTTTTT. As protein: CASSIGQKFNTGELFF.

A few counts support this clone. At the DNA level, this CDR3 is encoded by other sequences in the same sample as well. The rearrangement uses TRBV7-9 and TRBJ1-1, with D perhaps matching TRBD1 (5 bases). Per the germline V gene, CDR1 is SEHNR and CDR2 is FQNEAQ (reference sequence). The germline V and J ends were trimmed by 6 bases and 5 bases, with 10 bases remaining between them. This CDR3 has 12 amino acids. DNA of the CDR3: TGTGCCAGCAGTACCGGGGGGACTGAAGCTTTCTTT. Its translation: CASSTGGTEAFF.

This chain connects TRBV13 to TRBJ2-1; 11 bases line up with TRBD2. The CDR3 contains 17 residues. CDR1 and CDR2 from the germline V gene are PRHDT and FYEKMQ (reference sequence). Unmatched junction bases numbered 18, after V lost 8 bases and J lost 9 bases. This CDR3 is CASEGRFSGRGVGEQFF. CDR3 nucleotide sequence: TGTGCCAGCGAAGGCCGGTTTAGCGGGAGGGGAGTCGGTGAGCAGTTCTTC.

The chain links TRBV2 to TRBJ2-7; 7 bases are a match to TRBD2. This CDR3 has 16 residues. The V segment lost 4 bases and the J segment 0 bases; nucleotides outside the gene matches: 9. Germline V gene lookup returns CDR1 SNHLY and CDR2 FYNNEI. CDR3 sequence (DNA): TGTGCCAGCAGTGGGGGGAGCCTAGCGGCCTCCTACGAGCAGTACTTC. Encoded protein: CASSGGSLAASYEQYF.

V and J are TRBV5-1 and TRBJ2-1, with 7 bases aligning to TRBD2. The germline V gene has CDR1 SGHRS and CDR2 YFSETQ. CDR3 length: 15 residues. Trimming removed 1 base from V and 8 bases from J; junction bases left unmatched: 9. The CDR3 reads CASSLTGGGPYEQFF. In DNA, the CDR3 is TGCGCCAGCAGCTTGACTGGCGGGGGACCCTATGAGCAGTTCTTC.

The chain uses TRBV7-9 and TRBJ1-1; tentative D call: TRBD1 (5 bases). CDR1 is SEHNR, CDR2 FQNEAQ, per germline (reference sequence). The V gene lost 5 bases and the J gene lost 1 base, with 14 bases spanning the gap. The length of the CDR3 is 15 residues. The CDR3 DNA follows: TGTGCCAGCAGCCCCCCGGTGGGGACGAACACTGAAGCTTTCTTT. Translation: CASSPPVGTNTEAFF.

The rearrangement joins TRBV29-1 to TRBJ2-7, with 8 bases lining up with TRBD2. The trim removed 4 bases at V and 6 bases at J, leaving 14 bases unmatched. There are 15 residues in the CDR3. Germline values: CDR1 SQVTM, CDR2 ANQGSEA. The DNA of the CDR3 is TGCAGCGTTGTGGGCGTAACGGGAGGGTTGGGCGAGCAGTACTTC. Translating gives CSVVGVTGGLGEQYF.

The chain has TRBV7-8 and TRBJ1-2, with 8 positions matching TRBD1. CDR1 and CDR2 (germline): SGHVS, FQNEAQ. CDR3 length: 15 amino acids. V lost 1 base to trimming and J lost 6 bases; unmatched junction nucleotides: 7. DNA of the CDR3: TGTGCCAGCAGCTTAGTGTCAGGGGGCGACGATGGCTACACCTTC. This sequence encodes CASSLVSGGDDGYTF.

The chain couples TRBV7-3 to TRBJ2-2, with D hard to call. Trimming removed 5 bases at V and 1 base at J, with 14 bases between. The CDR3 totals 16 residues. The germline CDR1 and CDR2 sequences are SGHTA and FQGTGA. CDR3 loop: CASSPYSVRNTGELFF. The CDR3 DNA follows: TGTGCCAGCAGCCCCTACAGTGTTCGGAACACCGGGGAGCTGTTTTTT.

The V and J genes are TRBV28 and TRBJ2-7; TRBD2 matches at 9 bases. This CDR3 is built from 15 residues. The junction had 9 bases not matched to a gene; V was cut back by 0 bases and J by 9 bases. Per the germline V gene, CDR1 is MDHEN and CDR2 is SYDVKM. The CDR3 bases are TGTGCCAGCAGTTTATGGTTAGCGGGAGTGGTATGGCAGTACTTC. It translates to CASSLWLAGVVWQYF.

For the CDR3, the DNA is TGTGCCAGCAGTTACGATCTGATTAGGCGGGAGACCCAGTACTTC. It is translated as CASSYDLIRRETQYF. This rearrangement joins TRBV6-5 to TRBJ2-5; unclear D gene. This CDR3 contains 15 residues. Germline assignment: CDR1 MNHEY and CDR2 SVGAGI. V lost 2 bases and J 5 bases, leaving 15 bases between the germline ends.

This chain uses TRBV7-9 with TRBJ2-5; 10 bases line up with TRBD2. The CDR3 has 17 amino acids. Germline CDR1 and CDR2: SEHNR and FQNEAQ (reference sequence). Unmatched junction bases numbered 9, after V lost 1 base and J lost 4 bases. The CDR3: CASSLGDEREGRETQYF. For the CDR3, the DNA is TGTGCCAGCAGCTTAGGGGATGAGCGGGAGGGCAGAGAGACCCAGTACTTC.

The CDR3 reads CASSPLNAAYGQFF. In DNA, the CDR3 is TGTGCCAGCAGTCCACTAAACGCCGCATATGGGCAGTTCTTC. The rearrangement joins TRBV27 to TRBJ2-1; D unclear. V lost 5 bases and J lost 12, with 20 bases in between. CDR3 length: 14 residues. Germline-derived CDR1 and CDR2 are MNHEY and SMNVEV (reference sequence).

The rearrangement joins TRBV5-6 to TRBJ1-2; D remains unclear. The CDR3 sequence is 14 residues long. Trimming took off 2 bases at V and 8 bases at J, with 16 bases between the two ends. Germline V gives CDR1 SGHDT, CDR2 YYEEEE. The CDR3 spells CASSFSTGSGGYTF. CDR3 DNA sequence: TGTGCCAGCAGCTTTTCTACGGGGTCGGGAGGCTACACCTTC.